This T cell receptor beta chain was documented in a study of beta chain features in type 1 diabetes. About this clone: Its target is not known.

Expressed TCRB transcripts were sequenced because the isolated RNA had all been reverse transcribed beforehand. Produced via immunoSEQ multiplex PCR; TCRdb's table is partial and in-frame only. The table lists a few hundred thousand clones, roughly 30% of them singletons. Germline values: CDR1 SEHNR, CDR2 FQNEAQ (reference sequence). V was clipped by 6 bases and J by 4 bases, with 10 bases between them. The CDR3 has 13 amino acids. Study-wide results and caveats: Researchers reported that naive, central memory and Treg TCRB repertoires appeared more similar in patients than in healthy donors.

The sequenced sample consisted of central memory CD4+ T cells from blood. The rearrangement links TRBV7-9 to TRBJ2-1; D gene unclear. The TCR comes from a man aged 25-45 years in good health. The CDR3: CASSHDGYNEQFF. The CDR3 DNA reads TGTGCCAGCAGTCACGATGGTTACAATGAGCAGTTCTTC. Based on the CDR3 plus reference TRBV7-9 and TRBJ2-1, the full variable domain is DTGVSQNPRHKITKRGQNVTFRCDPISEHNRLYWYRQTLGQGPEFLTYFQNEAQLEKSRLLSDRFSAERPKGSFSTLEIQRTEQGDSAMYLCASSHDGYNEQFFGPGTRLTVL.